The 7 T cell receptor beta chains given below trace back to one sample, sequenced in a study of cytomegalovirus exposure and HLA in healthy donors. The PCR contained 60 Vbeta and 13 Jbeta primers. The method was immunoSEQ multiplex PCR; TCRdb's version includes in-frame clones alone and lacks a portion of them. The sample consists of some 160,000 clones, approximately 84% of them appearing once. The sequencing input was PBMCs. These receptors were obtained from a man between 45 and 60 years old in good health and CMV-seropositive.

The rearrangement links TRBV7-8 to TRBJ2-2; TRBD1 matches at 12 bases. Germline CDR1 and CDR2: SGHVS and FQNEAQ. The CDR3 extends over 21 amino acids. The J segment lost 4 bases and the V segment lost 1 base, leaving 16 bases of the junction unmatched. The CDR3, as DNA: TGTGCCAGCAGCTTAGTAAAAACTTCCGGGACAGGGGGCTTCGTCACCGGGGAGCTGTTTTTT. Encoded protein: CASSLVKTSGTGGFVTGELFF.

The chain couples TRBV6-5 to TRBJ2-5; TRBD1 matches at 8 bases. Germline trimming cut 4 bases from V and 5 bases from J; bases unmatched to any gene: 6. This CDR3 contains 14 residues. The germline CDR1 and CDR2 sequences are MNHEY and SVGAGI. The CDR3 region has the DNA TGTGCCAGCAGTTGGGGCAGGGGGCGTGAGACCCAGTACTTC. It translates to CASSWGRGRETQYF.

This chain joins TRBV5-4 and TRBJ1-1; D gene unclear. Germline CDR1 and CDR2: SGHNT and YYREEE (reference sequence). Trimming cost V 4 bases and J 1 base, with 11 bases left between them. The CDR3 consists of 14 residues. The DNA of the CDR3 is TGTGCCAGCAGCCCGGGAGGCCGGAACACTGAAGCTTTCTTT. The encoded protein is CASSPGGRNTEAFF.

Only one count was recorded for this clone. The rearrangement joins TRBV7-3 to TRBJ1-1; D not certain. The CDR3 has 14 amino acids. The germline CDR1 and CDR2 sequences are SGHTA and FQGTGA. With 1 base removed from V and 4 bases from J, the gap between germline ends came to 10 bases. This chain's CDR3 is CASSLRASSTEAFF. CDR3 sequence (DNA): TGTGCCAGCAGCTTAAGGGCATCGAGCACTGAAGCTTTCTTT.

This chain joins TRBV12-5 and TRBJ2-5; perhaps TRBD2 as D (6 bases). The V end lost 5 bases, the J end lost 1 base, and 8 bases lay between the germline ends. Germline CDR1 LGHNT, CDR2 FRNRAP. The CDR3 is 13 residues long. The CDR3 region is CASGRDFQETQYF. The CDR3 nucleotides are TGTGCTAGTGGTCGGGACTTCCAAGAGACCCAGTACTTC. The variable domain in full, completed from reference TRBV12-5 and TRBJ2-5, reads DARVTQTPRHKVTEMGQEVTMRCQPILGHNTVFWYRQTMMQGLELLAYFRNRAPLDDSGMPKDRFSAEMPDATLATLKIQPSEPRDSAVYFCASGRDFQETQYFGPGTRLLVL.

The rearrangement uses TRBV6-5 and TRBJ2-5, with 7 bases matching TRBD2. After removal of 4 bases from V and 1 base from J, the junction contained 6 bases not matched to a gene. Germline assignment: CDR1 MNHEY and CDR2 SVGAGI. The CDR3 loop spans 15 amino acids. The CDR3 DNA sequence: TGTGCCAGCAGTTGGGGGGGGAGGACCCAAGAGACCCAGTACTTC. Its protein product is CASSWGGRTQETQYF.

The chain recombines TRBV4-3 with TRBJ2-5; 10 bases fit TRBD2. Germline V CDR1 and CDR2: LGHNA, YSLEER. Unmatched junction bases numbered 12, after V lost 4 bases and J lost 4 bases. CDR3 size: 17 residues. CDR3 bases: TGCGCCAGCAGCCGGCCGGGACTAGCGTCGAGACTAGAGACCCAGTACTTC. As protein: CASSRPGLASRLETQYF.